One sample yielded the 19 T cell receptor beta chains listed below, sequenced in a study of T cells in Graves' hyperthyroidism and ophthalmopathy. Authors of the study amplified TCR beta CDR3 regions from RNA transcripts. TCR CDR3 underwent first-round RT-PCR with the HTBI primer set. MiXCR, run by TCRdb on the multiplex PCR reads, gives a single entry per CDR3 protein. The sample comprises 200,000 to 300,000 distinct CDR3 sequences, roughly 17% of which are singletons, and 25% to 30% rests with the top ten. Material: blood. These receptors all stem from a young woman with Graves' ophthalmopathy.

This chain uses TRBV2 with TRBJ2-7, with 7 bases aligning to TRBD2. This CDR3 comprises 12 residues. CDR1 is SNHLY and CDR2 is FYNNEI in the germline V gene. V was pared by 11 bases and J by 4 bases, with 8 bases of the junction left unmatched. This CDR3 is CARQGSGYEQYF. The CDR3 nucleotides read TGTGCCCGCCAGGGTAGCGGGTACGAGCAGTACTTC.

As for this clonotype: Just one base apart from a much larger clone, this may be a read error. The CDR3 nucleotides read TGTGCCAGCGGCTTCGGGACAGGGCATGATCAGCCCCAGCATTTT. Its protein is CASGFGTGHDQPQHF. The genes are TRBV5-6 and TRBJ1-5; 9 positions match TRBD1. CDR3 length equals 15 residues. Germline lookup yields CDR1 SGHDT and CDR2 YYEEEE.

This clonotype was seen repeatedly, ten times or more. The chain carries TRBV12-3 or TRBV12-4 and TRBJ2-3, with a weak D call TRBD2 (6 bases). The CDR3 totals 14 residues. V lost 4 bases and J lost 2, with 10 bases in between. The CDR3, as DNA: TGTGCCAGCAGTTCTAGCGTATTCACAGATACGCAGTATTTT. It translates to CASSSSVFTDTQYF.

About this clonotype: A junction boundary mismatches the germline segment, possibly from a read error. The chain carries TRBV5-8 and TRBJ1-4, with unresolved D. The germline gives CDR1 SGHTS, CDR2 YDEGEE. The CDR3 has 14 residues. This chain's CDR3 is CTSSLGATNEKLFF. The CDR3 DNA follows: TGTACCAGCAGCTTGGGAGCAACTAATGAAAAACTGTTTTTT. Drawing the rest from reference TRBV5-8 and TRBJ1-4, the complete variable domain is EAGVTQSPTHLIKTRGQQATLRCSPISGHTSVYWYQQALGLGLQFLLWYDEGEERNRGNFPPRFSGRQFPNYSSELNVNALELEDSALYLCTSSLGATNEKLFFGSGTQLSVL.

This clonotype occurred many times. The chain links TRBV4-1 to TRBJ2-2; D is possibly TRBD2 (6 bases). V was pared by 4 bases and J by 5 bases, with 11 bases between. CDR3 length: 14 residues. Germline CDR1 MGHRA, CDR2 YSYEKL. The DNA for the CDR3 is TGCGCCAGCAGCCCGCCTAGCGTAACCGGGGAGCTGTTTTTT. Translation: CASSPPSVTGELFF.

This clonotype was seen ten or more times. V gene TRBV19 combines with J gene TRBJ2-5; tentatively, D is TRBD1 (6 bases). V was cut by 7 bases and J by 0 bases, with 12 bases left in between. The germline V gene has CDR1 LNHDA and CDR2 SQIVND (reference sequence). This CDR3 region has 14 residues. CDR3 nucleotide sequence: TGTGCCAGTACCGTCGGACAGTACCAAGAGACCCAGTACTTC. Amino acids: CASTVGQYQETQYF.

Many counts were recorded for this clonotype. The CDR3 DNA is TGTGCCAGCAGTACCAGGGGGCGTTTCGTGGTTAGCAATCAGCCCCAGCATTTT. Its translation is CASSTRGRFVVSNQPQHF. The chain combines TRBV6-2 or TRBV6-3 with TRBJ1-5; 8 nucleotides agree with TRBD1. The CDR3 length is 18 residues. Germline loops: CDR1 MNHEY, CDR2 SVGEGT. V gave up 5 bases and J gave up 0 bases; unmatched junction bases: 12.

Ten or more counts support this clonotype. V gene TRBV29-1 combines with J gene TRBJ2-1, with 9 nucleotides matching TRBD1. The CDR3 sequence is 14 residues long. V shed 4 bases, J shed 3 bases, and the junction held 4 bases outside the gene matches. In germline, CDR1 is SQVTM, CDR2 ANQGSEA. The CDR3 region is CSVVGQGNYNEQFF. CDR3 nucleotide sequence: TGCAGCGTTGTGGGACAGGGTAACTACAATGAGCAGTTCTTC.

This clonotype was found many times. The chain joins TRBV20-1 to TRBJ2-7; possible D gene TRBD2, 7 bases. Trimming removed 0 bases from V and 2 bases from J, with 17 bases in between. The CDR3 is 16 amino acids. Germline-derived CDR1 and CDR2 are DFQATT and SNEGSKA (reference sequence). This CDR3 is CSARDFRGGSTYEQYF. CDR3 sequence (DNA): TGCAGTGCTAGAGATTTCAGGGGCGGGAGCACCTACGAGCAGTACTTC.

The table lists this clonotype with many counts. This CDR3 reads CASSRMGGGSDIQYF. The CDR3 DNA reads as TGTGCCAGCAGCCGAATGGGGGGGGGATCGGACATTCAGTACTTC. The rearrangement links TRBV7-9 to TRBJ2-4; TRBD2 agrees at 7 bases. Losses at the gene ends were 5 bases for V and 8 bases for J; bases not matched to a gene: 12. CDR1 and CDR2 from the germline V gene are SEHNR and FQNEAQ (reference sequence). The CDR3 runs 15 residues.

In this sample, this clonotype turned up many times. V usage is TRBV5-1 and J usage is TRBJ2-1; 10 bases map to TRBD2. Germline loops: CDR1 SGHRS, CDR2 YFSETQ. The CDR3 runs to 18 residues. The V and J ends lost 0 bases and 4 bases, in that order; junction bases with no gene match: 10. The CDR3 DNA sequence: TGCGCCAGCAGCTTGGACCTAGCGGGAGTAATGTGGTACAATGAGCAGTTCTTC. As protein: CASSLDLAGVMWYNEQFF.

This clonotype showed up many times. The chain combines TRBV5-1 with TRBJ2-1, with a tentative D call TRBD2 (5 bases). The V end was cut by 0 bases, the J end by 5 bases, with 12 bases between. The CDR3 is 15 residues long. The germline gives CDR1 SGHRS, CDR2 YFSETQ. The CDR3 nucleotides are TGCGCCAGCAGCTTGGATCAAGGGAGTAACAATGAGCAGTTCTTC. It translates to CASSLDQGSNNEQFF.

Comments on this clonotype: This may come from a read error, since a much larger clone is one base off. The rearrangement joins TRBV5-1 to TRBJ2-1; 13 bases are a match to TRBD2. V shed 4 bases, J shed 8 bases, and the junction held 9 bases outside the gene matches. The CDR3 spans 16 residues. The germline V gene encodes CDR1 SGHRS and CDR2 YFSETQ. CDR3 in amino acids: CASSEWGTSGNDEQFF. CDR3 DNA: TGCGCCAGCAGCGAGTGGGGGACTAGCGGGAACGATGAGCAGTTCTTC. The complete variable domain, with remaining parts taken from reference TRBV5-1 and TRBJ2-1, reads KAGVTQTPRYLIKTRGQQVTLSCSPISGHRSVSWYQQTPGQGLQFLFEYFSETQRNKGNFPGRFSGRQFSNSRSEMNVSTLELGDSALYLCASSEWGTSGNDEQFFGPGTRLTVL.

V is TRBV6-4 and J is TRBJ2-2; D might be TRBD2 (5 bases). From germline, CDR1 is MRHNA and CDR2 SNTAGT. With 2 bases removed from V and 7 bases from J, the gap between germline ends came to 5 bases. The CDR3 runs 12 residues. As DNA, the CDR3 is TGTGCCAGCAGTGACGGGAGCGGGGAGCTGTTTTTT. Translating it yields CASSDGSGELFF.

This clonotype was observed a few times. The rearrangement uses TRBV19 and TRBJ2-1; D is unclear. The germline CDR1 and CDR2 sequences are LNHDA and SQIVND (reference sequence). V dropped 1 base and J dropped 3 bases, with 4 bases sitting between them. This CDR3 spans 13 amino acids. The CDR3: CASSIAGYNEQFF. CDR3 DNA sequence: TGTGCCAGTAGTATAGCCGGCTACAATGAGCAGTTCTTC. The whole variable domain, remainder taken from reference TRBV19 and TRBJ2-1, is DGGITQSPKYLFRKEGQNVTLSCEQNLNHDAMYWYRQDPGQGLRLIYYSQIVNDFQKGDIAEGYSVSREKKESFPLTVTSAQKNPTAFYLCASSIAGYNEQFFGPGTRLTVL.

This clonotype was found many times. The rearrangement joins TRBV6-1 to TRBJ1-4; weak D call: TRBD1 (5 bases). Deletions cut 10 bases from V and 1 base from J, with 13 bases between. The CDR3 covers 14 residues. Per the germline V gene, CDR1 is MNHNS and CDR2 is SASEGT. The CDR3 nucleotides are TGTGCCATCACACCCACAGGAACTAATGAAAAACTGTTTTTT. Residues: CAITPTGTNEKLFF.

This clonotype occurred many times. The rearrangement joins TRBV20-1 to TRBJ2-3, with 11 bases aligning to TRBD2. Germline values: CDR1 DFQATT, CDR2 SNEGSKA (reference sequence). The CDR3 has 15 residues. V shed 3 bases, J shed 4 bases, and the junction held 6 bases outside the gene matches. This chain's CDR3 is CSASLALAGADTQYF. The CDR3 region has the DNA TGCAGTGCTAGCTTGGCACTAGCGGGGGCAGATACGCAGTATTTT.

There are many counts of this clonotype. The chain links TRBV24-1 to TRBJ2-1, with TRBD2 as a possible D gene (5 bases). The V end was cut by 9 bases, the J end by 0 bases, with 14 bases between. Germline values: CDR1 KGHDR, CDR2 SFDVKD. CDR3 length equals 15 residues. CDR3 protein: CATSVGGSSYNEQFF. The DNA of the CDR3 is TGTGCCACCTCGGTAGGTGGGAGCTCCTACAATGAGCAGTTCTTC.

The table lists this clonotype with many counts. The V gene is TRBV3-2, the J gene TRBJ2-1; TRBD2 was called by the table and not checked on the DNA. TRBV3-2 is designated a pseudogene. The CDR3 sequence is 15 residues long. The chain's CDR3 is CASSQTGLVFNEQFF. DNA of the CDR3: TGTGCCAGCAGCCAGACGGGACTAGTGTTTAATGAGCAGTTCTTC.